The clone carrying this T cell receptor beta chain turned up a few times. No antigen is known for it. The data stem from a study of identical twins. TCRdb re-analysed the 5' RACE reads in MiXCR, keeping a single row per CDR3 protein. This table has about 890,000 distinct CDR3 sequences, more than 9% appearing once. V dropped 0 bases and J dropped 1 base, with 6 bases sitting between them. CDR3 length equals 14 residues. CDR1 is SGHRS and CDR2 is YFSETQ in the germline V gene. Overall study results and limits: Whereas memory repertoires showed no such difference, abundant cord blood beta clonotypes carried fewer insertions. Twin sharing of out-of-frame TCR alpha was underestimated by models in monozygotic pairs.

The data also belong to a second study, concerning yellow fever vaccine responses in identical twins. Turning to that study: On the reported evidence, twins' vaccine T cell responses seemed partly convergent and partly personalized.

The source of this sequence is a woman aged 18-30 years in good health. J is TRBJ2-3 and V is TRBV5-1; D not certain. Source material: PBMCs. The CDR3 DNA reads TGCGCCAGCAGCTTGGTCTCTGGCACAGATACGCAGTATTTT. It specifies CASSLVSGTDTQYF.